Listed below are T cell receptor beta chains from one sample, sequenced in a study of graft-versus-host responses after intestinal transplantation. These receptors have no known antigen. Sequenced by immunoSEQ multiplex PCR; TCRdb stores in-frame clones only, minus some. The profile shows some 86,000 clones, about 87% of them singletons. Sequencing was performed on unstimulated CD4+ T cells sorted from spleen or lymph node cells, taken before transplant. Receptors originate from a human donor who was the organ donor for an intestinal transplant. Both conserved end residues are part of each CDR3. D genes are given only for firm matches. Size values are once, few and many counts, or a class for expanded clones, and some rows have none.

v_call: TRBV5-3; d_call: TRBD2; clone_size: NA; j_call: TRBJ2-7; cdr3_nt: TGTGCCAGAAGCTTTCGGTGGGTAGCGGGACACTACGAGCAGTACTTC; cdr3_aa: CARSFRWVAGHYEQYF
v_call: TRBV6-1; d_call: NA; clone_size: NA; j_call: TRBJ1-4; cdr3_nt: TGTGCCAGCAGTGCCCGCCCACAGGGAAGGAATGAAAAACTGTTTTTT; cdr3_aa: CASSARPQGRNEKLFF
v_call: TRBV19; d_call: NA; clone_size: NA; j_call: TRBJ1-1; cdr3_nt: TGTGCCAGTACGGTTCGGGGGGGGACTGAAGCTTTCTTT; cdr3_aa: CASTVRGGTEAFF
v_call: TRBV5-4; d_call: NA; clone_size: NA; j_call: TRBJ2-7; cdr3_nt: TGTGCCAGCAGCTTGAGAGGGCGGTTATCAATTCGGGAGCAGTACTTC; cdr3_aa: CASSLRGRLSIREQYF
v_call: TRBV13; d_call: TRBD2; clone_size: NA; j_call: TRBJ2-3; cdr3_nt: TGTGCCAGCGGAACATTAGCGGGGATACATACGCAGTATTTT; cdr3_aa: CASGTLAGIHTQYF
v_call: TRBV4-3; d_call: NA; clone_size: NA; j_call: TRBJ2-3; cdr3_nt: TGCGCCAGCAGCCGAGTCGTAGCAGATACGCAGTATTTT; cdr3_aa: CASSRVVADTQYF
v_call: TRBV7-9; d_call: NA; clone_size: NA; j_call: TRBJ1-6; cdr3_nt: TGTGCCAGCAGCTTAGACGGAAGGGAGAATTCACCCCTCCACTTT; cdr3_aa: CASSLDGRENSPLHF
v_call: TRBV5-5; d_call: TRBD1; clone_size: NA; j_call: TRBJ1-1; cdr3_nt: TGTGCCAGCAGCCGACAGGGGGGGTATGAAGCTTTCTTT; cdr3_aa: CASSRQGGYEAFF
v_call: TRBV30; d_call: NA; clone_size: NA; j_call: TRBJ1-1; cdr3_nt: TGTGCCTGGAGCGGGAGGAGGGCGAACACTGAAGCTTTCTTT; cdr3_aa: CAWSGRRANTEAFF
v_call: TRBV11-3; d_call: NA; clone_size: once; j_call: TRBJ2-7; cdr3_nt: TGTGCCAGCAGCTTAGGAATTGGAGTTTCCTACGAGCAGTACTTC; cdr3_aa: CASSLGIGVSYEQYF
v_call: TRBV11-3; d_call: NA; clone_size: NA; j_call: TRBJ2-7; cdr3_nt: TGTGCCAGCAGCTTGACCCGGGGGAGGATATACGAGCAGTACTTC; cdr3_aa: CASSLTRGRIYEQYF
v_call: TRBV18; d_call: NA; clone_size: NA; j_call: TRBJ1-5; cdr3_nt: TGTGCCAGCTCACCTGTACGGAATCAGCCCCAGCATTTT; cdr3_aa: CASSPVRNQPQHF
v_call: TRBV5-6; d_call: TRBD2; clone_size: NA; j_call: TRBJ2-7; cdr3_nt: TGTGCCAGCAGCTTTGGCGGGAGGACCTACGAGCAGTACTTC; cdr3_aa: CASSFGGRTYEQYF
v_call: TRBV15; d_call: NA; clone_size: NA; j_call: TRBJ2-5; cdr3_nt: TGTGCCACCAGCAGTCTAGCTAGCAGAGAGACCCAGTACTTC; cdr3_aa: CATSSLASRETQYF
v_call: TRBV5-6; d_call: NA; clone_size: few; j_call: TRBJ1-6; cdr3_nt: TGTGCCAGCAGCTCCTTCTTGGGCAGGGGTGATAATTCACCCCTCCACTTT; cdr3_aa: CASSSFLGRGDNSPLHF
v_call: TRBV6-4; d_call: NA; clone_size: NA; j_call: TRBJ2-2; cdr3_nt: TGTGCCAGCAGTCCCACTCCCTCACCTATTTATCACGGGGAGCTGTTTTTT; cdr3_aa: CASSPTPSPIYHGELFF
v_call: TRBV18; d_call: NA; clone_size: NA; j_call: TRBJ1-4; cdr3_nt: TGTGCCAGCTCACCTCGCACTGCGCCAGGGGAAAAACTGTTTTTT; cdr3_aa: CASSPRTAPGEKLFF
v_call: TRBV6-6; d_call: NA; clone_size: once; j_call: TRBJ2-7; cdr3_nt: TGTGCCAGCAGTTCGTTGGGGGGGGCCCCCTCTTACGAGCAGTACTTC; cdr3_aa: CASSSLGGAPSYEQYF
v_call: TRBV2; d_call: NA; clone_size: once; j_call: TRBJ2-7; cdr3_nt: TGTGCCAGCAGGTTAACAGAGAGCTCCTACGAGCAGTACTTC; cdr3_aa: CASRLTESSYEQYF
v_call: TRBV5-4; d_call: TRBD1; clone_size: once; j_call: TRBJ1-1; cdr3_nt: TGTGCCAGCAGCCGCACGACAGGGGAGAACACTGAAGCTTTCTTT; cdr3_aa: CASSRTTGENTEAFF
v_call: TRBV7-3; d_call: NA; clone_size: NA; j_call: TRBJ2-4; cdr3_nt: TGTGCCAGCAGCTCGGGTCTTCTAGCCAAAAACATTCAGTACTTC; cdr3_aa: CASSSGLLAKNIQYF
v_call: TRBV27; d_call: NA; clone_size: NA; j_call: TRBJ1-5; cdr3_nt: TGTGCCAGCAGTCTCGTCGGGAGCAATCAGCCCCAGCATTTT; cdr3_aa: CASSLVGSNQPQHF
v_call: TRBV19; d_call: NA; clone_size: once; j_call: TRBJ1-6; cdr3_nt: TGTGCCAGTACCCAGCGGGGAAGTAATTCACCCCTCCACTTT; cdr3_aa: CASTQRGSNSPLHF
v_call: TRBV7-2; d_call: NA; clone_size: NA; j_call: TRBJ2-4; cdr3_nt: TGTGCCAGCAGCCAGCGGACCGTGCAAACGGGAAACATTCAGTACTTC; cdr3_aa: CASSQRTVQTGNIQYF
v_call: TRBV11-3; d_call: NA; clone_size: once; j_call: TRBJ2-1; cdr3_nt: TGTGCCAGCAGCTTGGCTTTTAATGAGCAGTTCTTC; cdr3_aa: CASSLAFNEQFF
v_call: TRBV5-3; d_call: NA; clone_size: NA; j_call: TRBJ1-3; cdr3_nt: TGTGCCAGAAGCTTGGAGGGGGGGGCGAGTGGAAACACCATATATTTT; cdr3_aa: CARSLEGGASGNTIYF
v_call: TRBV2; d_call: NA; clone_size: few; j_call: TRBJ2-7; cdr3_nt: TGTGCCAGCAGTGGAGACACTAGACAACACCCACGGTACTTC; cdr3_aa: CASSGDTRQHPRYF
v_call: TRBV6-1; d_call: NA; clone_size: NA; j_call: TRBJ1-1; cdr3_nt: TGTGCCAGCAGTCTCAGGGAGAACACTGAAGCTTTCTTT; cdr3_aa: CASSLRENTEAFF
v_call: TRBV7-3; d_call: NA; clone_size: NA; j_call: TRBJ1-1; cdr3_nt: TGTGCCAGCAGCTTAACTCCAGGGTCGGTCTGGACTGAAGCTTTCTTT; cdr3_aa: CASSLTPGSVWTEAFF
v_call: TRBV7-3; d_call: NA; clone_size: once; j_call: TRBJ2-7; cdr3_nt: TGTGCCAGCAGCTTAGACCGCGGCTACGAGCAGTACTTC; cdr3_aa: CASSLDRGYEQYF
v_call: TRBV9; d_call: NA; clone_size: NA; j_call: TRBJ1-2; cdr3_nt: TGTGCCAGCAGCGTAGGGCTACAAAGGGAGAACTATGGCTACACCTTC; cdr3_aa: CASSVGLQRENYGYTF
v_call: TRBV6-1; d_call: NA; clone_size: NA; j_call: TRBJ1-2; cdr3_nt: TGTGCCAGCAGTACTCCGGGAAGCAGGTTCTATGGCTACACCTTC; cdr3_aa: CASSTPGSRFYGYTF
v_call: TRBV7-3; d_call: TRBD2; clone_size: NA; j_call: TRBJ2-3; cdr3_nt: TGTGCCAGCAGCTCACAGGCGGGGGGGAGTACAGATACGCAGTATTTT; cdr3_aa: CASSSQAGGSTDTQYF
v_call: TRBV18; d_call: NA; clone_size: once; j_call: TRBJ2-7; cdr3_nt: TGTGCCAGCTCACCCGGACTGAGTAAGTCCTACGAGCAGTACTTC; cdr3_aa: CASSPGLSKSYEQYF
v_call: TRBV7-2; d_call: TRBD2; clone_size: NA; j_call: TRBJ2-5; cdr3_nt: TGTGCCAGCAGCTTGAAGGGAGGGCCTTGGGAGACCCAGTACTTC; cdr3_aa: CASSLKGGPWETQYF
v_call: TRBV5-6; d_call: NA; clone_size: NA; j_call: TRBJ1-1; cdr3_nt: TGTGCCAGCAGCAGGGGGTGGGAAGCTTTCTTT; cdr3_aa: CASSRGWEAFF
v_call: TRBV7-3; d_call: NA; clone_size: once; j_call: TRBJ2-2; cdr3_nt: TGTGCCAGCAGCTCGGTCGGGGAGTACACCGGGGAGCTGTTTTTT; cdr3_aa: CASSSVGEYTGELFF